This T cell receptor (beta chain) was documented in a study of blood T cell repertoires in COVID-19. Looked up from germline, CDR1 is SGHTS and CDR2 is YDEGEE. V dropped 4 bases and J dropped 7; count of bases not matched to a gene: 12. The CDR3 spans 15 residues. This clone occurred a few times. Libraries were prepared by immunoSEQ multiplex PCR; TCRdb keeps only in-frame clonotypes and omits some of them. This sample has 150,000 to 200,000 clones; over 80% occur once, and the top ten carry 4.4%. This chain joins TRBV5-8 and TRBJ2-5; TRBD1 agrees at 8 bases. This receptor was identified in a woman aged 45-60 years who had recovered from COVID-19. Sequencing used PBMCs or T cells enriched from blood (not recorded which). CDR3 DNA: TGTGCCAGCAGCATTTCGGGACAGGTTGTCGGGACCCAGTACTTC. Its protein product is CASSISGQVVGTQYF. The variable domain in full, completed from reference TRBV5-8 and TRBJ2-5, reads EAGVTQSPTHLIKTRGQQATLRCSPISGHTSVYWYQQALGLGLQFLLWYDEGEERNRGNFPPRFSGRQFPNYSSELNVNALELEDSALYLCASSISGQVVGTQYFGPGTRLLVL.